This T cell receptor (beta chain) was identified during a study of blood T cell repertoires in COVID-19. Study at large: T cells, B-cell-depleted T cells, or PBMCs supplied cDNA or gDNA.

In Cohort 3, a recovered donor had either two negative PCRs, clearance, or symptom resolution. Authors' data handling: Reference gene primer amplification yielded estimated nucleated cell counts. Produced via immunoSEQ multiplex PCR; TCRdb's table is partial and in-frame only. Clonal size and the V and J genes are those of that table, whereas D and trimming came from the DNA. Of about 480,000 clones detected, over 75% appear once; the ten largest clones hold approximately 1.8%. This CDR3 has 15 residues. Trimming removed 7 bases from V and 2 bases from J, with 15 bases in between. Germline-derived CDR1 and CDR2 are KGHDR and SFDVKD.

This chain joins TRBV24-1 and TRBJ2-3; TRBD1 might be the D (6 bases). Material for sequencing was PBMCs or T cells enriched from blood (not recorded which). This sequence originates from a woman aged 40 to 49 who had recovered from COVID-19. In DNA, the CDR3 is TGTGCCACCAGCCCACGGGACACCTTCACAGATACGCAGTATTTT. Amino acid sequence: CATSPRDTFTDTQYF.